This T cell receptor beta chain was recovered during a study of T cell responses to AZD1222 COVID-19 vaccine. General study results and limits: White British people made up most donors, females outnumbered males, and clonal diversity was possibly underestimated.

With regard to this clone: Its antigen is undetermined.

Method: immunoSEQ multiplex PCR; TCRdb's copy keeps in-frame clones and lacks some. The table shows about 110,000 clones, with nearly 90% occurring only once. In germline, CDR1 is MNHEY, CDR2 SMNVEV (reference sequence). With 3 bases removed from V and 4 bases from J, the gap between germline ends came to 13 bases. The CDR3 is made up of 14 amino acids. The source was peripheral blood, collected on day 0 of AZD1222 vaccination. The receptor was isolated from an adult in good health. The genes are TRBV27 and TRBJ2-7; possibly TRBD1 for D (7 bases). The CDR3 loop reads CASSFNPGGYEQYF. The CDR3 region has the DNA TGTGCCAGCAGTTTCAATCCAGGGGGGTACGAGCAGTACTTC.